This T cell receptor beta chain was sequenced for a study of blood T cell repertoires in COVID-19. The overall study: Samples taken during acute and convalescent COVID-19 were collected in the United States, Italy and Spain. PBMCs, B-cell-depleted T cells, or T cells were the source of the cDNA or gDNA that made up the material.

With 0 bases removed from V and 5 bases from J, the gap between germline ends came to 10 bases. Germline CDR1 is SNHLY and CDR2 is FYNNEI. The CDR3 covers 14 residues. Original methodology: The authors estimated nucleated cell counts from reference gene primer amplification. Here immunoSEQ multiplex PCR was the method, and the copy in TCRdb shows in-frame clones only, minus some. D and trimming were read from the DNA, whereas the V and J calls and clone size are those reported in that table. The sample records roughly 86,000 clones, approximately 80% being singletons. What was sequenced was peripheral blood. The chain carries TRBV2 and TRBJ1-2; D ambiguous. This sequence was found in a woman in her 70s with acute or convalescent COVID-19. CDR3 nucleotide sequence: TGTGCCAGCAGTGAAGCACTAGACCAGTATGGCTACACCTTC. It translates to CASSEALDQYGYTF.